This T cell receptor beta chain was captured by sequencing in a study of T cell responses to AZD1222 COVID-19 vaccine (dated by TCRdb to the early 2020s). For context, the study as a whole: Because spike-specific TCR depth and breadth did not differ between the two schedules, AZD1222 recipients who got a second dose at roughly 4 weeks were pooled with those who got a second dose at roughly 12 weeks. TCR sequencing was performed for about 240 trial participants, of whom around 210 were given two doses of AZD1222 and roughly 25 were given two doses of MenACWY control vaccine. Trial participants were enrolled into age subgroups of 18-55, 56-69 and 70-plus years, which contained about 150, 28 and 57 TCR-sequenced participants, respectively.

Summary of the overall study and its limitations: After two AZD1222 doses, spike-specific TCR breadth and depth were significantly higher than at day 0 and than in MenACWY recipients. Participants were mostly white British, with more females than males. The authors suggested clonal diversity may have been underestimated. CD4 TCRs associated with the vaccine covered the entire spike protein, and the dominant responses were in regions 160-218 and 743-854. Because no samples from the day 14 peak response were available, repertoires could be characterized only after the peak T cell response. In the small 56-69-year group, the increase in depth fell short of significance, most likely because of low power. Epitopes outside the regions mutated in the B.1.351 and B.1.1.7 variants were reportedly recognized by nearly half of the unique spike-specific TCRs. Only six or seven AZD1222 recipients were SARS-CoV-2 seropositive at baseline, limiting conclusions about previously exposed vaccinees.

The time point tag for this specimen amounts to: baseline before first vaccination. Vaccinee samples came from UK trials COV001 and COV002, including a single-blind randomized controlled phase 2/3 trial of AZD1222 (ChAdOx1 nCoV-19) in healthy adults. Trial participant PBMC samples were collected at day 0 and day 28 after the second dose for TCRbeta chain sequencing. The CDR3 regions of human TCRbeta chains were analyzed by immunosequencing. As for the authors' bioinformatics: Repertoire TCRs were matched against a reference library of SARS-CoV-2-specific TCRs generated with the MIRA antigen-specificity platform. Breadth was defined as the fraction of unique TCRs that were SARS-CoV-2-associated, and depth was defined as the fraction of total T cells that were SARS-CoV-2-associated. Using the MIRA data, each spike-specific TCR was mapped to the spike region that the TCR reacts to and placed in a CD4 or CD8 class. Log10-transformed breadth and depth values were compared by one-way ANOVA with Sidak's multiple comparisons tests. TCRdb obtained this table from immuneACCESS and retained in-frame rearrangements with V and J assigned. These tables miss some clones; where compared with another copy, unresolved V genes account for less than half of the shortfall, and the remainder is unexplained. From that table come the V and J calls and clone size; the DNA was used to work out D and trimming. The sample yields over 130,000 clones; about 92% were counted once. The ten top clones hold approximately 5.3% of the sample.

This clone was counted a few times. Its antigen is still unknown. Per-base quality was not reported, and no clone a single base away is much larger than it. The source was peripheral blood, collected on day 0 of AZD1222 vaccination. This receptor was obtained from an adult in good health.

The CDR3 sequence is CASSRNRGPYEQYF. The DNA is as follows: TGCGCCAGCAGCCGTAACAGGGGACCCTACGAGCAGTACTTC. Rearrangement joined TRBV5-1 to TRBJ2-7, with 7 bases matching TRBD1. Via the germline V gene, CDR1 is SGHRS and CDR2 YFSETQ. V has 4 bases trimmed and J has 2 bases trimmed; junction bases matching no gene number 6. The CDR3 runs 14 residues from the cysteine to the phenylalanine. The retained sequence is limited to the CDR3, 42 bases, with the frame set at the first base.